These T cell receptor beta chains were read from a single sample in a study of blood T cells in healthy people across ages. TCRdb called the 5' RACE reads again in MiXCR, with one record for every CDR3 protein. The data hold 1.8 million or so distinct CDR3 sequences, with around 40% observed a single time. The sequenced sample was blood. All receptors come from a human donor in good health. The CDR3 runs from the conserved cysteine through the conserved F or W. The D gene is left open where the match is weak. Part of the rows lack a size; the others show once, few, many or a class for expanded clones.

D	size	J	V	DNA	CDR3
-	few	TRBJ1-1	TRBV20-1	TGCAGTGCTAGAGATGAGAGGGGAACTGAAGCTTTCTTT	CSARDERGTEAFF
-	-	TRBJ2-1	TRBV5-1	TGCGCCAGCAGCTTAGACAGGTTTGACAATGAGCAGTTCTTC	CASSLDRFDNEQFF
-	-	TRBJ2-7	TRBV6-5	TGTGCCAGCAGTTACCCTGGACTATTCCTACTCGACGAGCAGTACTTC	CASSYPGLFLLDEQYF
-	once	TRBJ2-2	TRBV12-3/TRBV12-4	TGTGCCAGCAGTTTAGCAACAGGGAGGACGAACACCGGGGAGCTGTTTTTT	CASSLATGRTNTGELFF
TRBD1	few	TRBJ1-5	TRBV7-2	TGTGCCAGCAGCACCCGACAGGGAAATCAGCCCCAGCATTTT	CASSTRQGNQPQHF
-	-	TRBJ1-5	TRBV12-3/TRBV12-4	TGTGCCAACAGGCCGGGGCAGGACGGCAATCAGCCCCAGCATTTT	CANRPGQDGNQPQHF
-	-	TRBJ1-6	TRBV7-2	TGTGCCAGCAGCTTAAGTCACCTCGAGGACTCACCCCTCCACTTT	CASSLSHLEDSPLHF
-	few	TRBJ2-5	TRBV5-5	TGTGCCAGCAGCCGGCCTACCCTCACGGAGACCCAGTACTTC	CASSRPTLTETQYF
-	few	TRBJ1-2	TRBV24-1	TGTGCCACCAGTGAAGGGGTCTATGGCTACACCTTC	CATSEGVYGYTF
-	-	TRBJ2-7	TRBV4-2	TGTGCCAGCAGGGGGCGGGACTCCTACGAGCAGTACTTC	CASRGRDSYEQYF
-	few	TRBJ2-7	TRBV12-3/TRBV12-4	TGTGCCAGCAGTTCCGGGGACCGAACCTACGAGCAGTACTTC	CASSSGDRTYEQYF